The entry below gives a single T cell receptor beta chain sequence along with its context. Its antigen remains undetermined. No base quality values were provided; no much bigger clone lies one nucleotide off. This entry comes from a study of T cell changes during pregnancy in multiple sclerosis (dated by TCRdb to about 2019). Broadly, across the study: Changes in the T cell repertoire over the course of pregnancy were examined in this study in women with multiple sclerosis.

CDR1 and CDR2 are drawn from the germline V gene: SNHLY, FYNNEI. V is reduced by 4 bases and J by 5 bases, leaving a spacing of 3 bases between them. The CDR3 sequence holds 11 residues, the cysteine and phenylalanine included. Of the read, only the CDR3 DNA is kept; its 33 bases are in frame from base 1. Receptor libraries were prepared by the immunoSEQ multiplex PCR assay. Here the immuneACCESS table is served through TCRdb, limited to in-frame sequences with V and J called. Missing clones are a known gap in these copies; in checked studies unresolved V genes cover under half, and the rest lacks a known reason. For this sample there are 55,000 to 80,000 clones; about 90% appear just once. Jointly, the top ten make up more than 8% of the sample.

The chain employs TRBV2 and TRBJ1-5, with the D gene uncertain. Sample: peripheral blood, taken after pregnancy. The clonotype comes from a female donor in good health, enrolled as a control in a pregnancy study. The CDR3 here reads CASSADQPQHF. In nucleotides, the sequence is TGTGCCAGCAGTGCGGATCAGCCCCAGCATTTT.